Detailed here is one T cell receptor beta chain. Its target is unknown. This record comes from a study of T cells expressing NK-cell markers. Study background: Researchers got TCR beta repertoires out of sorted CD3+CD56+NKG2C+, CD3+CD56+NKG2C- and CD3+CD56-NKG2C+ T cells. Study-level findings and limits: In five to seven donors, dominant CD3+CD56+NKG2C+ clonotypes ranked among the top 10 CD8+ clonotypes.

Germline values: CDR1 SGDLS, CDR2 YYNGEE. CDR3 length: 15 amino acids. TCRdb reprocessed the 5' RACE reads and reports one entry per CDR3 protein, with no DNA. This sample's table reports 550,000 to 600,000 distinct CDR3 sequences. Material for sequencing was blood T cells: a sorted CD56 or NKG2C T cell subset, CD4+ or CD8+ T cells, or bulk PBMC T cells (not recorded which). The chain employs TRBV9 and TRBJ2-5; TCRdb lists TRBD2, though no DNA is available to test this call. This TCR derives from a man aged 18 to 30 in good health. The CDR3 sequence is CASSESGRYQETQYF.